Listed below are T cell receptor beta chains from one sample, sequenced in a study of neurological immune-mediated disorders. TCRdb re-called the 5' RACE reads through MiXCR, storing one row per CDR3 protein. Of around 60,000 distinct CDR3 sequences detected, around 10% appear once; the ten largest clones hold 6% to 8.5%. The sequencing sample was made of PBMCs. The receptors derive from a male donor with HTLV-1-associated myelopathy (HAM/TSP). Each CDR3 is given without its conserved first and last residue. Each record gives: J gene, CDR3 length, V gene, CDR3 protein.

j_gene: TRBJ1-1; len: 11; v_gene: TRBV14; CDR3aa: ASSQNLVTEAF
j_gene: TRBJ1-5; len: 12; v_gene: TRBV25-1; CDR3aa: ASSESRVGQPQH
j_gene: TRBJ1-5; len: 13; v_gene: TRBV5-1; CDR3aa: ASSPWSGINQPQH
j_gene: TRBJ1-5; len: 13; v_gene: TRBV7-9; CDR3aa: ASSLAGYSNQPQH
j_gene: TRBJ2-3; len: 10; v_gene: TRBV12-3/TRBV12-4; CDR3aa: ASSFETDTQY
j_gene: TRBJ2-7; len: 10; v_gene: TRBV12-3/TRBV12-4; CDR3aa: ASRQGRHEQY
j_gene: TRBJ2-2; len: 14; v_gene: TRBV3-1; CDR3aa: ASSQTVAGSGGELF
j_gene: TRBJ1-3; len: 9; v_gene: TRBV5-1; CDR3aa: ASSTGNTIY
j_gene: TRBJ2-5; len: 9; v_gene: TRBV20-1; CDR3aa: SAAGAETQY
j_gene: TRBJ2-5; len: 11; v_gene: TRBV7-2; CDR3aa: ASSLGGWDDPN
j_gene: TRBJ2-3; len: 12; v_gene: TRBV6-5; CDR3aa: ASRRAGATDTQY
j_gene: TRBJ2-7; len: 15; v_gene: TRBV20-1; CDR3aa: SARDLTSGGPPLRQY
j_gene: TRBJ1-2; len: 12; v_gene: TRBV20-1; CDR3aa: SARPGQGSSGYT
j_gene: TRBJ2-3; len: 14; v_gene: TRBV5-1; CDR3aa: ASSSGTANRGLTQY
j_gene: TRBJ2-7; len: 11; v_gene: TRBV5-1; CDR3aa: ASSLEGDYEQY
j_gene: TRBJ2-1; len: 9; v_gene: TRBV7-9; CDR3aa: SSSVSNEQF
j_gene: TRBJ1-3; len: 12; v_gene: TRBV20-1; CDR3aa: SASDRSSGNTIY
j_gene: TRBJ1-2; len: 11; v_gene: TRBV24-1; CDR3aa: ATSAANSYGYT
j_gene: TRBJ1-2; len: 11; v_gene: TRBV4-3; CDR3aa: ASSQHRDGGYT
j_gene: TRBJ2-2; len: 11; v_gene: TRBV29-1; CDR3aa: SVAGPTTGELF
j_gene: TRBJ1-4; len: 13; v_gene: TRBV20-1; CDR3aa: SAPGPTGLNEKLF